A selection of T cell receptor beta chains follows, all from one sample in a study of regulatory T cells in long-lasting Graves disease. TCRdb re-analysed the multiplex PCR reads in MiXCR, keeping a single row per CDR3 protein. Of hundreds of thousands of distinct CDR3 sequences listed, about 18% are singletons. The starting material was peripheral blood mononuclear cells (PBMCs), obtained when the disease was refractory, from a patient treated with antithyroid drugs. These receptors were taken from a female donor with Graves disease. CDR3s include the opening cysteine and the closing phenylalanine or tryptophan. D genes are given only for firm matches. A clone size is listed for some rows: how often the clone was seen (once, few, many), or a class if it is expanded.

abundance	len	d_gene	j_gene	v_gene	CDR3aa	CDR3nt
few	16	TRBD2	TRBJ2-5	TRBV7-9	CASSSERGALQETQYF	TGTGCCAGCAGTTCCGAGCGGGGGGCGCTCCAAGAGACCCAGTACTTC
many	16	-	TRBJ1-5	TRBV19	CASSIGVSNSNQPQHF	TGTGCCAGTAGTATAGGAGTCAGTAATAGCAATCAGCCCCAGCATTTT
many	13	TRBD1	TRBJ2-7	TRBV11-2	CASSRQGTYEQYF	TGTGCCAGCAGTCGACAGGGAACCTACGAGCAGTACTTC
-	16	-	TRBJ1-6	TRBV20-1	CSARDPGQTYNSPLHF	TGCAGTGCTAGAGACCCAGGACAGACGTATAATTCACCCCTCCACTTT
many	15	-	TRBJ1-1	TRBV3-1	CASSHRDKGNTEAFF	TGTGCCAGCAGCCACCGGGACAAGGGGAACACTGAAGCTTTCTTT
many	13	-	TRBJ2-5	TRBV6-1	CASSGQIQETQYF	TGTGCCAGTTCGGGACAAATCCAAGAGACCCAGTACTTC
-	14	-	TRBJ2-5	TRBV15	CATSRTGLQETQYF	TGTGCCACCAGCAGGACAGGACTCCAAGAGACCCAGTACTTC
few	13	-	TRBJ2-7	TRBV15	CATSPGAPYEQYF	TGTGCCACCAGTCCGGGAGCTCCCTACGAGCAGTACTTC
many	13	TRBD2	TRBJ2-7	TRBV6-1	CASSTSGIHEQYF	TGTGCCAGCAGCACGAGCGGGATCCACGAGCAGTACTTC
many	12	-	TRBJ1-6	TRBV5-5	CASGRQDSPLHF	TGTGCCAGCGGGAGACAAGATTCACCCCTCCACTTT
few	16	-	TRBJ1-5	TRBV20-1	CSARVAGPGSNQPQHF	TGCAGTGCTAGAGTGGCGGGGCCGGGTAGCAATCAGCCCCAGCATTTT
-	12	-	TRBJ1-2	TRBV19	CASRGTPYGYTF	TGTGCCAGTCGAGGAACCCCCTATGGCTACACCTTC
-	15	-	TRBJ1-1	TRBV27	CASSFPPRATTEAFF	TGTGCCAGCAGTTTCCCCCCCAGGGCCACCACTGAAGCTTTCTTT
-	12	-	TRBJ1-6	TRBV27	CASSQGVAPLHF	TGTGCCAGCAGCCAAGGCGTCGCACCCCTCCACTTT
few	16	TRBD2	TRBJ2-2	TRBV10-3	CAISDWTSGNTGELFF	TGTGCCATCAGTGACTGGACTAGCGGGAACACCGGGGAGCTGTTTTTT
-	14	-	TRBJ2-7	TRBV7-9	CASSGPDTAYEQYF	TGTGCCAGCAGCGGACCGGACACGGCTTACGAGCAGTACTTC
many	18	TRBD1	TRBJ1-5	TRBV27	CASSSGRDSIYSNQPQHF	TGTGCCAGCAGTTCGGGACGGGACAGTATCTATAGCAATCAGCCCCAGCATTTT
few	13	-	TRBJ1-2	TRBV7-9	CASSPNLNYGYTF	TGTGCCAGCAGCCCCAACCTAAACTATGGCTACACCTTC
-	16	-	TRBJ2-2	TRBV28	CASSAQGGFVGGELFF	TGTGCCAGCAGTGCACAGGGGGGGTTTGTCGGCGGGGAGCTGTTTTTT
-	14	-	TRBJ1-4	TRBV20-1	CSARVTGGGEKLFF	TGCAGTGCTAGAGTCACGGGAGGGGGGGAAAAACTGTTTTTT
many	20	-	TRBJ2-6	TRBV5-6	CASSLMDRFYGFAGANVLTF	TGTGCCAGCAGCTTGATGGACCGGTTTTATGGTTTTGCTGGGGCCAACGTCCTGACTTTC
-	14	TRBD1	TRBJ1-1	TRBV7-2	CASSFGYRGTEAFF	TGTGCCAGCAGCTTTGGTTACAGGGGCACTGAAGCTTTCTTT
many	16	TRBD2	TRBJ2-4	TRBV28	CASSPGLAGKKNIQYF	TGTGCCAGCAGTCCGGGACTAGCGGGGAAAAAAAACATTCAGTACTTC
few	15	-	TRBJ2-5	TRBV4-2	CASSQDDRGGETQYF	TGTGCCAGCAGCCAAGATGACCGTGGGGGGGAGACCCAGTACTTC
many	15	TRBD1	TRBJ1-4	TRBV10-3	CAISESRTGDEKLFF	TGTGCCATCAGTGAGTCTAGGACAGGGGATGAAAAACTGTTTTTT
many	14	-	TRBJ1-5	TRBV9	CASSPQGRNQPQHF	TGTGCCAGCAGCCCTCAGGGGCGGAATCAGCCCCAGCATTTT
many	13	-	TRBJ1-2	TRBV11-2	CASTVDRDYGYTF	TGTGCCAGCACCGTGGACAGAGACTATGGCTACACCTTC
-	11	-	TRBJ2-2	TRBV20-1	CSAKGAGELFF	TGCAGTGCTAAGGGAGCCGGGGAGCTGTTTTTT
-	15	-	TRBJ2-7	TRBV10-3	CAISDRPSAHYEQYF	TGTGCCATCAGTGATAGACCGTCGGCTCACTACGAGCAGTACTTC